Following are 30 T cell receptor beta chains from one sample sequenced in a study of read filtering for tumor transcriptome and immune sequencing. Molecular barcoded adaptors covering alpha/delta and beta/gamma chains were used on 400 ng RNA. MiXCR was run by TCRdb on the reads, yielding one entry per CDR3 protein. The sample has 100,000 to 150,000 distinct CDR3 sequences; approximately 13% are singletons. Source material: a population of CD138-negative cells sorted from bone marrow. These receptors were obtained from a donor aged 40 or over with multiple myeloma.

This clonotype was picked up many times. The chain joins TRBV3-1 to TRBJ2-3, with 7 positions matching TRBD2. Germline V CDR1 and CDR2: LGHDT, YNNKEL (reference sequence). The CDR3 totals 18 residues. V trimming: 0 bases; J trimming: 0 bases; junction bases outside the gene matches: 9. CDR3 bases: TGTGCCAGCAGCCAAGATTTGTTCGGAGCGGGAAGCACAGATACGCAGTATTTT. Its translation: CASSQDLFGAGSTDTQYF.

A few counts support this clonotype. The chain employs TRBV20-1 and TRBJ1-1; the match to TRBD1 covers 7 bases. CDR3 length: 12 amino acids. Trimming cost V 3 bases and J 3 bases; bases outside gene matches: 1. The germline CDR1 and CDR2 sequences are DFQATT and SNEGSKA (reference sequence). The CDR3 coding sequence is TGCAGTGCTAGGAGGGGGCACACTGAAGCTTTCTTT. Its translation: CSARRGHTEAFF.

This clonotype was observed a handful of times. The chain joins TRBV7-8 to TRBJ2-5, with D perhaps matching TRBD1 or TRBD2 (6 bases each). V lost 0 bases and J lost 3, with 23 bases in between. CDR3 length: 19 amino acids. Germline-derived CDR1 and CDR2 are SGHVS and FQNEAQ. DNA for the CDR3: TGTGCCAGCAGCTTAGCCCTAGCCCATCAGGGGACTTCAAAAGAGACCCAGTACTTC. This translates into CASSLALAHQGTSKETQYF.

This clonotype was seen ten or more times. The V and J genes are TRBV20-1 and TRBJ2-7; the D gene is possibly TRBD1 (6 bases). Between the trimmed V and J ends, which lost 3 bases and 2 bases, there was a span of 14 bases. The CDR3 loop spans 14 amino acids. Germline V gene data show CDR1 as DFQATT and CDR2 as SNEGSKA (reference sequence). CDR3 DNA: TGCAGTGCTAGTGAAACAGGGAGAGCCTACGAGCAGTACTTC. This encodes CSASETGRAYEQYF.

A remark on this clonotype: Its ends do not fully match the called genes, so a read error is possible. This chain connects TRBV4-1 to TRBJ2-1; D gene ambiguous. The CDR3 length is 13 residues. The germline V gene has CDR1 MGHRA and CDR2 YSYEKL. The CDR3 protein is CAGSPGTGREQFF. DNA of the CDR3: TGCGCCGGCAGCCCCGGAACTGGAAGGGAGCAGTTCTTC.

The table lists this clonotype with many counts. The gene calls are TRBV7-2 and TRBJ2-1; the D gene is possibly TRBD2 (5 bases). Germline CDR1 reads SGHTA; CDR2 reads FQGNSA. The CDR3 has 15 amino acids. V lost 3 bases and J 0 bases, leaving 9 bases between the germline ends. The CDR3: CASSFGDSSYNEQFF. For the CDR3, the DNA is TGTGCCAGCAGCTTCGGGGATAGCTCCTACAATGAGCAGTTCTTC.

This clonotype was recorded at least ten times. CDR3 bases: TGCGCCAGCAGTGAGCCACCAGCGAAGACCCAGTACTTC. Translation: CASSEPPAKTQYF. The chain uses TRBV10-2 and TRBJ2-5; D remains ambiguous. V lost 2 bases, J lost 6 bases, and 10 bases lay in between. In germline, CDR1 is WSHSY, CDR2 SAAADI. The CDR3 runs to 13 residues.

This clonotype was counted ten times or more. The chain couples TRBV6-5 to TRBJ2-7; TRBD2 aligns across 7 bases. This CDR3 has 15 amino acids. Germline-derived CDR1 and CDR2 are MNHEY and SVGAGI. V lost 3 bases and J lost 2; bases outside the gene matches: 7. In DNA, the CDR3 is TGTGCCAGCAGTTATTCGGCGGGAGCGACCTACGAGCAGTACTTC. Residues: CASSYSAGATYEQYF.

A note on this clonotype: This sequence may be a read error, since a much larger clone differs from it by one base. The CDR3 reads CACSLPALGNTIYF. CDR3 nucleotides: TGCGCCTGCAGCCTTCCGGCACTGGGAAACACCATATATTTT. The chain employs TRBV4-1 and TRBJ1-3, with no clear D. CDR1 and CDR2 (germline): MGHRA, YSYEKL. The CDR3 totals 14 residues.

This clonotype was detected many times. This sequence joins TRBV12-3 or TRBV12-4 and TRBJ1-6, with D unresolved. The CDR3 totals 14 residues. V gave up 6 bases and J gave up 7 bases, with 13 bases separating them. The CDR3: CASSATPANSPLHF. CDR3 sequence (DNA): TGTGCCAGCAGCGCAACCCCCGCCAATTCACCCCTCCACTTT.

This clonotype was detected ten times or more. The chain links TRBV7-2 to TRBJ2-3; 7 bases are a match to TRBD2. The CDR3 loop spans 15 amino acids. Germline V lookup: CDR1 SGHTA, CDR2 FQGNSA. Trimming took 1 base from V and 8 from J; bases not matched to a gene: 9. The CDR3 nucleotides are TGTGCCAGCAGCTTAGGCGGTAGCGGGTCTGTTACGCAGTATTTT. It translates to CASSLGGSGSVTQYF.

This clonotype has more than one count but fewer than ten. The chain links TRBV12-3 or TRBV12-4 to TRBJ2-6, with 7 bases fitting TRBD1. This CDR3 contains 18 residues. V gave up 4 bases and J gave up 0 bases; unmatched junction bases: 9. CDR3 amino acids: CASSSDRILDSGANVLTF. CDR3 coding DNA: TGTGCCAGCAGTTCGGACAGGATTCTCGACTCTGGGGCCAACGTCCTGACTTTC.

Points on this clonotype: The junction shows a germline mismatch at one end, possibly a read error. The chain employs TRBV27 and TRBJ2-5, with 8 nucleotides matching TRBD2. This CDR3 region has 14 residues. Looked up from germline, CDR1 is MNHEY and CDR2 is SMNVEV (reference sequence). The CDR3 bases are TGTGCCAGCAGCTCACTAGCGGACCAAGAGACCCAGGACTTC. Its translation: CASSSLADQETQDF.

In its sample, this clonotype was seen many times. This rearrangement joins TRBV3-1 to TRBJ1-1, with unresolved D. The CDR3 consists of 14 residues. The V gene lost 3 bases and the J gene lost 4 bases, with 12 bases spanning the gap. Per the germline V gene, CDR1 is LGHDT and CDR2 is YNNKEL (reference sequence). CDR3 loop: CASSHRGSVTEAFF. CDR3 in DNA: TGTGCCAGCAGCCACCGAGGGTCTGTCACTGAAGCTTTCTTT.

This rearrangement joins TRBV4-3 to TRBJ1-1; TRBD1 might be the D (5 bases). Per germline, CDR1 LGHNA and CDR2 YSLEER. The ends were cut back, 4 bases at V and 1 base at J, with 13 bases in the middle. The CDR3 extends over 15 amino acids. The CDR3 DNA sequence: TGCGCCAGCAGCCGTATTTGGAGGGGGAACACTGAAGCTTTCTTT. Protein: CASSRIWRGNTEAFF.

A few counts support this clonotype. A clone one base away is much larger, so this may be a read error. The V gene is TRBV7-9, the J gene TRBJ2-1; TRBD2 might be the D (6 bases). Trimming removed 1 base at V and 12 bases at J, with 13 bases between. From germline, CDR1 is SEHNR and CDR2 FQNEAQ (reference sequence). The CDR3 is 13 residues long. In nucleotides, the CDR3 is TGTGCCAGCAGCTTAGTGTACGGGAGTGGGCAGTTCTTC. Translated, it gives CASSLVYGSGQFF.

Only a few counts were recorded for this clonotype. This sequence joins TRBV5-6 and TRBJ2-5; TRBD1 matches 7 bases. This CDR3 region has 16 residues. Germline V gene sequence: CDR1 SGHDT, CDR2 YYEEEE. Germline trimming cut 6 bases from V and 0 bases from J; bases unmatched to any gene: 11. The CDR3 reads CASTRPGTEYQETQYF. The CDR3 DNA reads TGTGCCAGCACTCGACCGGGGACAGAATACCAAGAGACCCAGTACTTC.

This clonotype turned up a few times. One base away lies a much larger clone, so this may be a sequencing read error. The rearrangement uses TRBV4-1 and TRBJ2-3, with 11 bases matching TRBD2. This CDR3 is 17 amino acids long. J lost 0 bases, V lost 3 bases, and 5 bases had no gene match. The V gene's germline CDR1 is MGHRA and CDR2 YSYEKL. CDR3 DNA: TGCGCCAGCAGCCACAATCTAGCGGGAGGTAGCACAGATACGCAGTATTTT. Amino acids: CASSHNLAGGSTDTQYF.

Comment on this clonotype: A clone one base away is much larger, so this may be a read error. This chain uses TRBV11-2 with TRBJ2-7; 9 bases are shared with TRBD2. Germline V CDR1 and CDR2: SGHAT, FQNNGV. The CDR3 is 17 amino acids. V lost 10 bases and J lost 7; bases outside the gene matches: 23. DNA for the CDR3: TGTGCCATCGGACCCGTCAGTAGCGGGAGCGGGCTGGGGGAGCAGTACTTC. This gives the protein CAIGPVSSGSGLGEQYF.

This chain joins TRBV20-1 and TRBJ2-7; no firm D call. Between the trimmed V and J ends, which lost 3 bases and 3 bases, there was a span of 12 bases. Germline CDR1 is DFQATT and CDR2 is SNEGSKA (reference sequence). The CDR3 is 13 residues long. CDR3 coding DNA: TGCAGTGCTAGGACTCTCCACAACTACGAGCAGTACTTC. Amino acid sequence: CSARTLHNYEQYF.

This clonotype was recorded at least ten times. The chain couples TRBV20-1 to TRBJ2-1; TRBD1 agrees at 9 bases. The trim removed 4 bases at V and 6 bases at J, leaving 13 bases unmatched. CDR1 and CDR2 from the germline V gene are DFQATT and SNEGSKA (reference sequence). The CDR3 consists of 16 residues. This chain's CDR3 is CSATSRDRALGNEQFF. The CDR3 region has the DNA TGCAGTGCTACCTCTCGGGACAGGGCCCTAGGCAATGAGCAGTTCTTC.

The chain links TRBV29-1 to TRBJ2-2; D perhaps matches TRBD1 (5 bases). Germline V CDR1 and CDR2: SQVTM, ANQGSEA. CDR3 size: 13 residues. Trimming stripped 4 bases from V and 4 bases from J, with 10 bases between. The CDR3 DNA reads TGCAGCGTTGGCAGGGATCGCACCGGGGAGCTGTTTTTT. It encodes CSVGRDRTGELFF.

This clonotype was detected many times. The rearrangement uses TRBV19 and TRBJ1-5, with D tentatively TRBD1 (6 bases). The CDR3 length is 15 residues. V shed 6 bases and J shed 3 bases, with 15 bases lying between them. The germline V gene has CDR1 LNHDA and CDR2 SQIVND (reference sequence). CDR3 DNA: TGTGCCAGTAGCAGCAGGGGACTCATCAATCAGCCCCAGCATTTT. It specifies CASSSRGLINQPQHF.

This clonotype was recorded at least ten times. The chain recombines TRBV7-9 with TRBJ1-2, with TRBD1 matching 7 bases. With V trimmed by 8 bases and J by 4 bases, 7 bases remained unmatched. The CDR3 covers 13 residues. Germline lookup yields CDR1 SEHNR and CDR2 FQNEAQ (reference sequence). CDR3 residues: CASSPTGPYGYTF. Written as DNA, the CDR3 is TGTGCCAGCTCCCCGACAGGGCCCTATGGCTACACCTTC. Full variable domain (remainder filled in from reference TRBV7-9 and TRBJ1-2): DTGVSQNPRHKITKRGQNVTFRCDPISEHNRLYWYRQTLGQGPEFLTYFQNEAQLEKSRLLSDRFSAERPKGSFSTLEIQRTEQGDSAMYLCASSPTGPYGYTFGSGTRLTVV.

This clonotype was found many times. CDR3 bases: TGTGCCAGCAGCCAACAGGGAAGGTCAGAGACCCAGTACTTC. Translated: CASSQQGRSETQYF. The chain joins TRBV5-5 to TRBJ2-5; TRBD1 is a possible D gene (6 bases). V was shortened by 4 bases and J by 4 bases, with 14 bases between the two germline ends. The CDR3 totals 14 residues. Germline CDR1 is SGHKS and CDR2 is YYEKEE (reference sequence). Drawing the rest from reference TRBV5-5 and TRBJ2-5, the complete variable domain is DAGVTQSPTHLIKTRGQQVTLRCSPISGHKSVSWYQQVLGQGPQFIFQYYEKEERGRGNFPDRFSARQFPNYSSELNVNALLLGDSALYLCASSQQGRSETQYFGPGTRLLVL.

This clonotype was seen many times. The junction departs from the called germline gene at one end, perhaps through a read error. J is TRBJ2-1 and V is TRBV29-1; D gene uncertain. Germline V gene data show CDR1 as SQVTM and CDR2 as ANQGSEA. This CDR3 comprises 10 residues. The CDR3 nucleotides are TGCAGCGCTGAAAGGAATGAGCAGTTCTTC. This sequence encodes CSAERNEQFF.

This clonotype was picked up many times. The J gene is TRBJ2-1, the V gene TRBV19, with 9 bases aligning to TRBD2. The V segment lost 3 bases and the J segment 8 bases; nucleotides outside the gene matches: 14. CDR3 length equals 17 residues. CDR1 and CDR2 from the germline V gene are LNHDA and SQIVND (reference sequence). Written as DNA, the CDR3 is TGTGCCAGTAGTATGACTAGCGGTCATCTCTCTATGGATGAGCAGTTCTTC. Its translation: CASSMTSGHLSMDEQFF. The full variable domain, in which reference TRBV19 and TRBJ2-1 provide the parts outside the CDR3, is DGGITQSPKYLFRKEGQNVTLSCEQNLNHDAMYWYRQDPGQGLRLIYYSQIVNDFQKGDIAEGYSVSREKKESFPLTVTSAQKNPTAFYLCASSMTSGHLSMDEQFFGPGTRLTVL.

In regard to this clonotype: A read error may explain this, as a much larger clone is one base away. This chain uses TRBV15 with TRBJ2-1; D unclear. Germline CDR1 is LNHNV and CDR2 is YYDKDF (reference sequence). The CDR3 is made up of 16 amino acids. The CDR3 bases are TGTGCCACCAGCAGAGATTCTAAGCGCGGTTACAATGGGCAGTTCTTC. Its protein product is CATSRDSKRGYNGQFF.

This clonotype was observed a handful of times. The CDR3 region has the DNA TGTGCCAGCAGGATGACAGGGGAAGGGTGGACAGATACGCAGTATTTT. The encoded protein is CASRMTGEGWTDTQYF. This sequence joins TRBV6-1 and TRBJ2-3; 8 bases map to TRBD1. With V trimmed by 6 bases and J by 3 bases, 11 bases remained unmatched. The CDR3 consists of 16 residues. Germline CDR1 MNHNS, CDR2 SASEGT.

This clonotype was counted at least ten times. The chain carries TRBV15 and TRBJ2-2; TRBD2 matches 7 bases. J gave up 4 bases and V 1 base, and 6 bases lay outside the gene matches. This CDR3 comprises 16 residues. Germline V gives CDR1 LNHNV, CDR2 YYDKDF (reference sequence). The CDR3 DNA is TGTGCCACCAGCAGAGCGTGGGAGGGCCTCACCGGGGAGCTGTTTTTT. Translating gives CATSRAWEGLTGELFF.